Below, 3 T cell receptor beta chains from the same sample are listed, as sequenced in a study of blood T cell repertoires in COVID-19. Libraries were prepared by immunoSEQ multiplex PCR; TCRdb keeps only in-frame clonotypes and omits some of them. The sample has about 220,000 clones, 82% seen once. The sequenced sample was PBMCs or T cells enriched from blood (not recorded which). These TCRs come from a woman aged 60 to 75 who had recovered from COVID-19.

The genes are TRBV12-3 or TRBV12-4 and TRBJ2-7; a weak D match, TRBD2 (7 bases). The V gene lost 4 bases and the J gene lost 7 bases, with 14 bases spanning the gap. The CDR3 is 13 residues long. Written as DNA, the CDR3 is TGTGCCAGCAGTTCTCGGGGGGCTCGGGAGCAGTACTTC. It translates to CASSSRGAREQYF.

A note on this clone: Compared with germline, one end of the junction differs, possibly owing to a read error. The rearrangement uses TRBV10-3 and TRBJ1-3, with 7 bases lining up with TRBD1. This CDR3 is 15 amino acids long. Germline lookup yields CDR1 ENHRY and CDR2 SYGVKD. CDR3 coding DNA: TGTGCCATCAACATTGGACAGGTCGGAGGAAACGCCATATATTTT. Translated: CAINIGQVGGNAIYF.

This chain joins TRBV29-1 and TRBJ1-2; 9 bases fit TRBD1. The germline gives CDR1 SQVTM, CDR2 ANQGSEA. The CDR3 contains 13 residues. The J segment lost 4 bases and the V segment lost 6 bases, leaving 6 bases of the junction unmatched. The CDR3 bases are TGCAGCGTCCAGACAGGGGGTTCCTATGGCTACACCTTC. It translates to CSVQTGGSYGYTF.